What follows are 22 T cell receptor beta chains derived from one specimen sequenced in a study of regulatory T cells in long-lasting Graves disease. The time point here: persistent/refractory GD, antithyroid drugs over 5 years with positive TRAb. From RNA extracted from PBMCs, the TCR library was made. CDR3-region Arm-PCR and iRepertoire HTBI primers produced the TCR beta libraries. TCRdb re-derived calls from the multiplex PCR reads in MiXCR, one entry per CDR3 protein. The data show about 340,000 distinct CDR3 sequences, around a fifth seen once. Sample: peripheral blood mononuclear cells (PBMCs), taken when the disease was refractory, from a patient treated with antithyroid drugs. Source of these receptors: a female donor with Graves disease.

This clonotype came up a few times. This clone may be a read error of a much larger clone one base away. The chain is built from TRBV2 and TRBJ2-7; D is uncertain. The CDR3 has 14 residues. Germline CDR1 reads SNHLY; CDR2 reads FYNNEI. The CDR3 DNA sequence: TGTGCCAGCGCTACCGGGCCCCCCCTCTACGGGCAGTACTTC. Its translation is CASATGPPLYGQYF.

This chain connects TRBV6-2 or TRBV6-3 to TRBJ1-5; 8 bases match TRBD1. CDR3 length: 16 amino acids. Germline-derived CDR1 and CDR2 are MNHEY and SVGEGT. V gave up 0 bases and J gave up 9 bases; unmatched junction bases: 10. CDR3: CASSYSAETGVGPQHF. As DNA, the CDR3 is TGTGCCAGCAGTTACTCCGCGGAGACAGGGGTGGGGCCCCAGCATTTT.

V gene TRBV6-5 combines with J gene TRBJ1-6; tentatively, D is TRBD1 (5 bases). The CDR3 extends over 14 amino acids. V lost 2 bases to trimming and J lost 7 bases, with 9 bases between them. The germline CDR1 and CDR2 sequences are MNHEY and SVGAGI. For the CDR3, the DNA is TGTGCCAGCAGTTACCAGGGCTGGAATTCACCCCTCCACTTT. This codes for CASSYQGWNSPLHF.

This clonotype showed up many times. The chain is built from TRBV6-1 and TRBJ1-2, with 8 bases fitting TRBD1. This CDR3 is 13 amino acids long. Unmatched junction bases numbered 3, after V lost 7 bases and J lost 2 bases. CDR1 MNHNS and CDR2 SASEGT come from the germline V gene. In DNA, the CDR3 is TGTGCCAGCACGGGACAGGAGAACTATGGCTACACCTTC. This translates into CASTGQENYGYTF.

This clonotype appeared a few times. This chain connects TRBV24-1 to TRBJ2-3, with a tentative D call TRBD1 (6 bases). Trimming stripped 7 bases from V and 3 bases from J, with 10 bases between. The CDR3 spans 13 residues. Looked up from germline, CDR1 is KGHDR and CDR2 is SFDVKD. The CDR3 DNA reads as TGTGCCACCAGACAGGGAGAAACAGATACGCAGTATTTT. Translation: CATRQGETDTQYF.

The V call is TRBV15, the J call TRBJ1-2; D is possibly TRBD1 (6 bases). The V gene's germline CDR1 is LNHNV and CDR2 YYDKDF (reference sequence). V was cut by 5 bases and J by 4 bases, with 11 bases left in between. The CDR3 sequence is 13 residues long. In nucleotides, the CDR3 is TGTGCCACCAGCTCCCGGGGGCCCTATGGCTACACCTTC. Translation gives CATSSRGPYGYTF.

This clonotype came up many times. This rearrangement joins TRBV2 to TRBJ1-1; D is perhaps TRBD1 (5 bases). There are 14 residues in the CDR3. V was clipped by 5 bases and J by 3 bases, with 13 bases between them. Germline V lookup: CDR1 SNHLY, CDR2 FYNNEI. DNA for the CDR3: TGTGCCAGCAGTAGTCAGGGCTTTGACACTGAAGCTTTCTTT. Translating it yields CASSSQGFDTEAFF.

This clonotype occurred many times. This chain joins TRBV12-3 or TRBV12-4 and TRBJ1-1, with 9 bases lining up with TRBD1. J was trimmed by 5 bases and V by 6 bases; bases with no gene match: 7. The CDR3 spans 14 residues. The CDR3 bases are TGTGCCAGCAGCCCACTGGACAGGGGAACTGAAGCTTTCTTT. Protein sequence: CASSPLDRGTEAFF.

This chain uses TRBV7-6 with TRBJ2-7; D is possibly TRBD1 or TRBD2 (6 bases each). The V end lost 2 bases, the J end lost 2 bases, and 10 bases lay between the germline ends. Germline V gene data show CDR1 as SGHVS and CDR2 as FNYEAQ. The CDR3 sequence is 14 residues long. CDR3 sequence (DNA): TGTGCCAGCAGCTTATTGGAGGGGGCCTACGAGCAGTACTTC. Its translation: CASSLLEGAYEQYF.

Comment on this clonotype: One junction end does not reproduce the germline sequence, and a read error may be involved. V and J are TRBV20-1 and TRBJ2-7, with TRBD1 matching 7 bases. Germline V gives CDR1 DFQATT, CDR2 SNEGSKA (reference sequence). This CDR3 is built from 15 residues. The CDR3, as DNA: TGCAGTGCTAGGGAGACCCGGGACAGCGCATACGAGCAGCACTTC. It is translated as CSARETRDSAYEQHF.

This clonotype was observed a few times. The V gene is TRBV27, the J gene TRBJ1-2; 9 bases map to TRBD1. CDR3 length: 15 amino acids. J gave up 0 bases and V 5 bases, and 4 bases lay outside the gene matches. Per the germline V gene, CDR1 is MNHEY and CDR2 is SMNVEV (reference sequence). CDR3 bases: TGTGCCAGCAGTCAACAGGGGGCCCCTAACTATGGCTACACCTTC. This gives the protein CASSQQGAPNYGYTF.

The DNA of the CDR3 is TGCGCCAGCAGTGATGTAAGTGGAGCCTACGAGCAGTACTTC. Protein sequence: CASSDVSGAYEQYF. The V gene is TRBV5-1, the J gene TRBJ2-7; D gene ambiguous. V was clipped by 5 bases and J by 2 bases, with 14 bases between them. Germline CDR1 and CDR2: SGHRS and YFSETQ. The CDR3 has 14 amino acids.

This clonotype was seen repeatedly, ten times or more. The gene calls are TRBV28 and TRBJ1-2; the D gene is possibly TRBD1 (5 bases). V was pared by 1 base and J by 6 bases, with 12 bases between. The germline CDR1 and CDR2 sequences are MDHEN and SYDVKM. The CDR3 is made up of 14 amino acids. The CDR3, as DNA: TGTGCCAGCAGTTTATTAATGAACAGGAATGGCTACACCTTC. This gives the protein CASSLLMNRNGYTF.

This clonotype was counted only a few times. The genes are TRBV5-1 and TRBJ1-3; D is ambiguous. The CDR3 has 16 amino acids. Trimming removed 0 bases from V and 0 bases from J, with 10 bases in between. Germline V gene lookup returns CDR1 SGHRS and CDR2 YFSETQ. The CDR3 bases are TGCGCCAGCAGCTTGGAGGTTTTGAGCTCTGGAAACACCATATATTTT. Translation gives CASSLEVLSSGNTIYF.

The chain joins TRBV7-2 to TRBJ2-2; a possible D gene is TRBD1 (5 bases). V lost 5 bases and J lost 2, with 12 bases in between. Germline CDR1 is SGHTA and CDR2 is FQGNSA. This CDR3 is built from 15 residues. The CDR3 nucleotides read TGTGCCAGCAGCCGAGACAGAATTAACACCGGGGAGCTGTTTTTT. Its protein is CASSRDRINTGELFF.

This clonotype was recorded at least ten times. The gene calls are TRBV2 and TRBJ1-1; D is unresolved. CDR3 length: 13 residues. The V gene lost 2 bases and the J gene lost 11 bases, with 15 bases spanning the gap. The V gene's germline CDR1 is SNHLY and CDR2 FYNNEI. The CDR3 coding sequence is TGTGCCAGCAGTGAAAATCGGGGAGAGGGCGCTTTCTTT. Protein sequence: CASSENRGEGAFF.

This sequence joins TRBV7-2 and TRBJ2-1; D is perhaps TRBD1 or TRBD2 (5 bases each). Trimming left V 3 bases short and J 10 bases short, with 7 bases between. Germline values: CDR1 SGHTA, CDR2 FQGNSA. The length of the CDR3 is 11 residues. In DNA, the CDR3 is TGTGCCAGCAGCTTGAGGGGAGAGCAGTTCTTC. It translates to CASSLRGEQFF. Combining the CDR3 with reference TRBV7-2 and TRBJ2-1 gives the whole variable domain GAGVSQSPSNKVTEKGKDVELRCDPISGHTALYWYRQSLGQGLEFLIYFQGNSAPDKSGLPSDRFSAERTGGSVSTLTIQRTQQEDSAVYLCASSLRGEQFFGPGTRLTVL.

The chain couples TRBV7-2 to TRBJ2-1, with unresolved D. Germline values: CDR1 SGHTA, CDR2 FQGNSA. With 4 bases removed from V and 0 bases from J, the gap between germline ends came to 10 bases. This CDR3 has 15 residues. In DNA form, the CDR3 reads TGTGCCAGCAGCTCCGACTCCAGCTCCTACAATGAGCAGTTCTTC. Its translation is CASSSDSSSYNEQFF.

J is TRBJ2-1 and V is TRBV11-2, with D perhaps TRBD2 (6 bases). CDR3 length: 13 residues. The ends were cut back, 8 bases at V and 6 bases at J, with 14 bases in the middle. The germline gives CDR1 SGHAT, CDR2 FQNNGV. CDR3 coding DNA: TGTGCCAGCCGGATGGCCGGGAGCAATGAGCAGTTCTTC. Its protein product is CASRMAGSNEQFF.

This clonotype was found many times. The chain carries TRBV28 and TRBJ2-4; D uncertain. Trimming stripped 7 bases from V and 6 bases from J, with 7 bases between. There are 11 residues in the CDR3. The V gene's germline CDR1 is MDHEN and CDR2 SYDVKM. CDR3: CASTFLNIQYF. The CDR3 region has the DNA TGTGCCAGCACGTTCTTAAACATTCAGTACTTC.

The V gene is TRBV7-2, the J gene TRBJ2-7; D unresolved. The germline V and J ends were trimmed by 6 bases and 7 bases, with 19 bases remaining between them. Germline CDR1 and CDR2: SGHTA and FQGNSA. The CDR3 spans 14 residues. CDR3 DNA sequence: TGTGCCAGCAGACCTCTCCTGACCCCTGGGGAGCAGTACTTC. It yields the protein CASRPLLTPGEQYF.

Note on this clonotype: Germline and junction disagree at one end, which may indicate a read error. The chain employs TRBV7-9 and TRBJ1-1; 7 bases align to TRBD1. The CDR3 has 17 residues. Germline V CDR1 and CDR2: SEHNR, FQNEAQ (reference sequence). The CDR3 here is CASSLARYRGRATEAFF. The CDR3 DNA sequence: TGTGCCAGCAGTTTAGCCCGATACAGGGGAAGGGCCACTGAAGCTTTCTTT.